This T cell receptor (beta chain) was observed in a study of blood T cell repertoires in COVID-19. The assay was immunoSEQ multiplex PCR, and TCRdb's table has in-frame clones only and misses some. Here the sample spans 150,000 to 200,000 clones, 88% being singletons. Recovered Cohort 3 donors showed two negative PCRs, clearance, or symptom resolution. Sequenced input: PBMCs or T cells enriched from blood (not recorded which). The source of this sequence is a woman younger than 35 who had recovered from COVID-19.

CDR3 DNA: TGTGCCAGCAGCTTAAGACAGCACAATCAGCCCCAGCATTTT. This sequence encodes CASSLRQHNQPQHF. The chain joins TRBV7-2 to TRBJ1-5, with D possibly TRBD1 on 5 matching bases. The CDR3 runs 14 residues. Between the trimmed V and J ends, which lost 2 bases and 3 bases, there was a span of 8 bases. CDR1 SGHTA and CDR2 FQGNSA come from the germline V gene.